This T cell receptor (beta chain) was identified in a study of blood T cells in healthy people across ages. Study-wide results and caveats: Naive CD4+ cell counts and diversity both ran higher in long-lived than in aged donors. Across the age range, TCR beta diversity per million T cells fell in a roughly linear way.

A note on this clonotype: The antigen is not known.

A second PCR of roughly 7 to 11 cycles used a sample-barcoded 5' primer and a J-beta primer mix. All samples gave at least 3 million CDR3-containing paired-end reads. Via MiXCR, TCRdb re-called the 5' RACE reads, giving one row per CDR3 protein. The repertoire holds hundreds of thousands of distinct CDR3 sequences, with roughly two fifths as singletons. Peripheral blood was drawn, ten milliliters per donor. CDR3 size: 12 residues. Deletions cut 7 bases from V and 4 bases from J, with 9 bases between. The germline CDR1 and CDR2 sequences are MNHNS and SASEGT. The sequenced sample was blood. The chain joins TRBV6-1 to TRBJ2-3, with D unresolved. The sequence was obtained from a man aged 80 or over in good health. In DNA form, the CDR3 reads TGTGCCAGCACCCGGACCTCAGATACGCAGTATTTT. It codes for CASTRTSDTQYF.